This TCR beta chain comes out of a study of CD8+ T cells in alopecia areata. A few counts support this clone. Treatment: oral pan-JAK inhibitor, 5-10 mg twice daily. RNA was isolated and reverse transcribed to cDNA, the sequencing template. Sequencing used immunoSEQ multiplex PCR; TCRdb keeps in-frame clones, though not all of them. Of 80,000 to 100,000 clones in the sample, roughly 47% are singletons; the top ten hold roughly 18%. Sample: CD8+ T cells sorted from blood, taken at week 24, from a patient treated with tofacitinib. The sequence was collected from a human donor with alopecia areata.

The CDR3 protein is CASSWTGGTEQFF. In nucleotides, the CDR3 is TGCGCCAGCAGCTGGACAGGGGGCACTGAGCAGTTCTTC. The chain employs TRBV5-1 and TRBJ2-1; 11 bases agree with TRBD1. CDR3 size: 13 residues. Germline trimming cut 3 bases from V and 9 bases from J; bases unmatched to any gene: 2. The V gene's germline CDR1 is SGHRS and CDR2 YFSETQ.